This T cell receptor (beta chain) is from a study of cytomegalovirus exposure and HLA in healthy donors. General study findings and limits: Clusters of TCRs from the first cohort tended to co-occur in the roughly 120 validation repertoires (as a later analysis found).

Donors were drawn from the 120-subject validation cohort, separate from the approximately 680-subject first cohort. Generated by immunoSEQ multiplex PCR, the TCRdb table keeps only in-frame clones and is missing some. This repertoire shows 150,000 to 180,000 clones, 70% to 90% found once; its top ten account for 2% to 2.5%. The V gene lost 7 bases and the J gene lost 0 bases, with 12 bases spanning the gap. The CDR3 covers 13 residues. Germline V gives CDR1 SQVTM, CDR2 ANQGSEA. A note on this clone: Its antigen is currently unknown.

The receptor was derived from a human donor in good health. Material: PBMCs. The chain joins TRBV29-1 to TRBJ1-1; D is unclear. Here the CDR3 reads CSALGWVNTEAFF. The CDR3 nucleotides read TGCAGCGCCCTAGGATGGGTGAACACTGAAGCTTTCTTT.